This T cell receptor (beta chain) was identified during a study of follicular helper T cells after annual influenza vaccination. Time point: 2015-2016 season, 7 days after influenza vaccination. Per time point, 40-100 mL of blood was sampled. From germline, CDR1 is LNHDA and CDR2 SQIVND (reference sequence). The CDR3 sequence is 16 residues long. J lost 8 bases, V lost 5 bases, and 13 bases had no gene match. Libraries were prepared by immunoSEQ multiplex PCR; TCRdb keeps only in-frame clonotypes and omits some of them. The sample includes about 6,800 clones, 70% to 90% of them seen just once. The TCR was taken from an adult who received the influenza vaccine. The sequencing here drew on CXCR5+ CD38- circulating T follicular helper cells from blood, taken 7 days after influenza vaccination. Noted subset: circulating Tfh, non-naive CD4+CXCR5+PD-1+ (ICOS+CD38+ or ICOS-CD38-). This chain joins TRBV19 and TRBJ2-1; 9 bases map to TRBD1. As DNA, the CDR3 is TGTGCCAGTAGTCGACCACCTGGGACAGGGAGGGATGAGCAGTTCTTC. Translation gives CASSRPPGTGRDEQFF.